Each of the 22 T cell receptor beta chains below was sequenced from the same sample in a study of blood T cell repertoires in COVID-19 (dated by TCRdb to the early 2020s). Library generation was performed with the immunoSEQ multiplex PCR assay. TCRdb's version of the immuneACCESS table is confined to in-frame rearrangements and falls short of the full clone set. An unresolved V gene accounts for under half of the shortfall where checked; the remainder is of unknown origin. The sample data list around 23,000 clones, and 83% of these were observed just once. 5.5% to 8% of the sample goes to the ten largest clones. Source material: peripheral blood. Source of these receptors: a human donor in a cohort sampled during active COVID-19.

The chain uses TRBV3-1 (or the pseudogene TRBV3-2) and TRBJ1-3; possible D gene TRBD1, 5 bases. V lost 6 bases, J lost 9 bases, and 9 bases lay in between. Germline-derived CDR1 and CDR2 are LGHDT and YNNKEL (reference sequence). This CDR3 spans 11 amino acids. The DNA of the CDR3 is TGTGCCAGCAGAAACGGGGGCACCATATATTTT. Translation: CASRNGGTIYF.

The chain links TRBV6-6 to TRBJ1-1, with TRBD1 as a possible D gene (5 bases). The germline gives CDR1 MNHNY, CDR2 SVGAGI (reference sequence). Trimming left V 4 bases short and J 4 bases short, with 10 bases between. The length of the CDR3 is 13 residues. Written as DNA, the CDR3 is TGTGCCAGCAGTTTCGTGGGGCGCACTGAAGCTTTCTTT. It is translated as CASSFVGRTEAFF.

This chain's CDR3 is CASPLPGHSGNGYTF. The CDR3 DNA sequence: TGTGCCAGCCCCCTTCCTGGACACTCGGGCAATGGCTACACCTTC. The chain employs TRBV6-5 and TRBJ1-2; tentatively, D is TRBD1 (5 bases). The CDR3 is 15 amino acids. The germline CDR1 and CDR2 sequences are MNHEY and SVGAGI. Trimming took 8 bases from V and 6 from J, leaving 22 bases between them.

The chain uses TRBV14 and TRBJ2-7; possibly TRBD2 for D (6 bases). Trimming pared 1 base from V and 1 base from J, leaving 17 bases between. This CDR3 has 17 amino acids. Per the germline V gene, CDR1 is SGHDN and CDR2 is FVKESK. The CDR3 DNA sequence: TGTGCCAGCAGCCAAGCTCTTACTAGCTTCGGGTCCTACGAGCAGTACTTC. The encoded protein is CASSQALTSFGSYEQYF.

The chain has TRBV20-1 and TRBJ2-4, with 10 nucleotides matching TRBD1. This CDR3 has 14 amino acids. The V and J ends lost 3 bases and 4 bases, in that order; junction bases with no gene match: 3. Germline V lookup: CDR1 DFQATT, CDR2 SNEGSKA (reference sequence). This CDR3 is CSASDRGLKNIQYF. The CDR3 region has the DNA TGCAGTGCTAGTGACAGGGGGCTTAAAAACATTCAGTACTTC.

This chain links TRBV7-2 with TRBJ2-5, with D tentatively TRBD1 (6 bases). The CDR3 is 16 residues long. CDR1 and CDR2 (germline): SGHTA, FQGNSA. V lost 5 bases and J 2 bases, leaving 18 bases between the germline ends. The CDR3 loop is CASSLNGQKVQETQYF. The CDR3 bases are TGTGCCAGCAGCCTCAACGGACAGAAGGTTCAAGAGACCCAGTACTTC.

The J gene is TRBJ2-1, the V gene TRBV5-1; D is perhaps TRBD2 (5 bases). Trimming removed 3 bases at V and 10 bases at J, with 11 bases between. This CDR3 spans 12 amino acids. Germline-derived CDR1 and CDR2 are SGHRS and YFSETQ. The CDR3 sequence is CASSSTRAEQFF. CDR3 nucleotide sequence: TGCGCCAGCAGCTCGACGAGGGCCGAGCAGTTCTTC.

This clone was seen more than once but under ten times. The V gene is TRBV3-1 (or the pseudogene TRBV3-2), the J gene TRBJ1-1, with unresolved D. There are 14 residues in the CDR3. Trimming stripped 4 bases from V and 10 bases from J, with 19 bases between. CDR1 is LGHDT and CDR2 is YNNKEL in the germline V gene (reference sequence). The CDR3 DNA sequence: TGTGCCAGCAGCCCTACCCTTATGAGGGAGGGAGCTTTCTTT. Protein: CASSPTLMREGAFF.

V gene TRBV12-5 combines with J gene TRBJ1-3; 9 nucleotides agree with TRBD1. With 1 base clipped from V and 0 bases from J, the junction kept 19 bases outside the gene matches. CDR3 size: 22 residues. Germline V CDR1 and CDR2: LGHNT, FRNRAP. CDR3 sequence: CASGLAGFSGTGIFSSGNTIYF. CDR3 nucleotide sequence: TGTGCTAGTGGTTTGGCTGGATTTTCCGGGACAGGGATATTTAGCTCTGGAAACACCATATATTTT.

The chain links TRBV7-9 to TRBJ1-6; 9 bases map to TRBD1. CDR1 and CDR2 from the germline V gene are SEHNR and FQNEAQ (reference sequence). The CDR3 has 17 amino acids. J gave up 5 bases and V 5 bases, and 10 bases lay outside the gene matches. CDR3 region: CASSPNRGPGDNSPLHF. CDR3 in DNA: TGTGCCAGCAGCCCTAACAGGGGGCCGGGGGATAATTCACCCCTCCACTTT.

This chain uses TRBV18 with TRBJ2-2; 7 bases are shared with TRBD1. After removal of 3 bases from V and 3 bases from J, the junction contained 4 bases not matched to a gene. This CDR3 region has 15 residues. Germline V lookup: CDR1 KGHSH, CDR2 LQKENI. In DNA form, the CDR3 reads TGTGCCAGCTCACCGAGCCAGGGGGACACCGGGGAGCTGTTTTTT. The encoded protein is CASSPSQGDTGELFF.

This chain links TRBV6-1 with TRBJ1-2; 10 nucleotides agree with TRBD1. Losses at the gene ends were 0 bases for V and 4 bases for J; bases not matched to a gene: 2. Germline V gene data show CDR1 as MNHNS and CDR2 as SASEGT. The CDR3 covers 15 residues. This chain's CDR3 is CASSEATGGVYGYTF. The CDR3 region has the DNA TGTGCCAGCAGTGAAGCGACAGGGGGCGTCTATGGCTACACCTTC.

The chain is built from TRBV10-2 and TRBJ1-1, with 9 bases fitting TRBD1. The length of the CDR3 is 17 residues. CDR1 is WSHSY and CDR2 is SAAADI in the germline V gene. J was trimmed by 3 bases and V by 7 bases; bases with no gene match: 15. CDR3 DNA: TGCGCCAGCACCCCGGGACAGGGAGTGCTTTGGTACACTGAAGCTTTCTTT. This gives the protein CASTPGQGVLWYTEAFF.

The chain has TRBV7-9 and TRBJ2-3; 7 bases fit TRBD1. V gave up 4 bases and J gave up 5 bases; unmatched junction bases: 3. Germline CDR1 and CDR2: SEHNR and FQNEAQ (reference sequence). CDR3 length equals 13 residues. The DNA of the CDR3 is TGTGCCAGCAGCTATGGGGACAGAGATACGCAGTATTTT. This translates into CASSYGDRDTQYF.

The chain employs TRBV7-2 and TRBJ2-1, with a possible D match to TRBD2 (5 bases). V was cut by 3 bases and J by 2 bases, with 8 bases left in between. CDR3 length: 14 amino acids. Germline V gene data show CDR1 as SGHTA and CDR2 as FQGNSA. CDR3 coding DNA: TGTGCCAGCAGCTTTAGCGTCCCCTACAATGAGCAGTTCTTC. This sequence encodes CASSFSVPYNEQFF.

The V gene is TRBV27, the J gene TRBJ1-2; a possible D gene is TRBD1 (5 bases). V dropped 1 base and J dropped 1 base, with 7 bases sitting between them. The CDR3 covers 14 residues. Germline CDR1 and CDR2: MNHEY and SMNVEV (reference sequence). The CDR3, as DNA: TGTGCCAGCAGTTTATACCAGGGTAACTATGGCTACACCTTC. The encoded protein is CASSLYQGNYGYTF.

V gene TRBV4-1 combines with J gene TRBJ2-5; possible D gene TRBD2, 6 bases. Per germline, CDR1 MGHRA and CDR2 YSYEKL. V was cut by 3 bases and J by 4 bases, with 9 bases left in between. The CDR3 spans 13 residues. The CDR3 DNA sequence: TGCGCCAGCAGCCATTGGAGGGGAGAGACCCAGTACTTC. Amino acids: CASSHWRGETQYF.

The chain has TRBV4-1 and TRBJ2-7, with 12 bases matching TRBD2. With V trimmed by 1 base and J by 0 bases, 7 bases remained unmatched. This CDR3 spans 18 amino acids. The germline V gene has CDR1 MGHRA and CDR2 YSYEKL. The CDR3 sequence: CASSQGGLAGRNSYEQYF. DNA of the CDR3: TGCGCCAGCAGCCAAGGGGGACTAGCGGGTCGAAACTCCTACGAGCAGTACTTC.

The rearrangement joins TRBV28 to TRBJ1-1; D is perhaps TRBD1 (5 bases). The V end was cut by 4 bases, the J end by 5 bases, with 8 bases between. The germline V gene has CDR1 MDHEN and CDR2 SYDVKM. The CDR3 loop spans 12 amino acids. The CDR3 sequence is CASSWEGTEAFF. The CDR3 nucleotides are TGTGCCAGCAGTTGGGAGGGGACTGAAGCTTTCTTT. The variable domain in full, with the rest retrieved from reference TRBV28 and TRBJ1-1, is DVKVTQSSRYLVKRTGEKVFLECVQDMDHENMFWYRQDPGLGLRLIYFSYDVKMKEKGDIPEGYSVSREKKERFSLILESASTNQTSMYLCASSWEGTEAFFGQGTRLTVV.

The gene calls are TRBV6-2 or TRBV6-3 and TRBJ2-7; 7 bases fit TRBD1. In germline, CDR1 is MNHEY, CDR2 SVGEGT. This CDR3 is built from 11 residues. The junction had 0 bases not matched to a gene; V was cut back by 5 bases and J by 5 bases. CDR3 bases: TGTGCCAGCAGTACAGGGGACGAGCAGTACTTC. This encodes CASSTGDEQYF.

This chain uses TRBV6-2 or TRBV6-3 with TRBJ2-5; D call uncertain. CDR3 length: 13 residues. Trimming removed 0 bases at V and 5 bases at J, with 7 bases between. Germline values: CDR1 MNHEY, CDR2 SVGEGT. CDR3 protein: CASSYSRSETQYF. In DNA, the CDR3 is TGTGCCAGCAGTTACTCGAGAAGTGAGACCCAGTACTTC.

The chain joins TRBV29-1 to TRBJ1-1, with 10 bases fitting TRBD1. Germline V CDR1 and CDR2: SQVTM, ANQGSEA. Trimming removed 4 bases from V and 8 bases from J; junction bases left unmatched: 7. There are 13 residues in the CDR3. The CDR3 DNA sequence: TGCAGCGTTGTGGGACAGGGGATTTCGGAAGCTTTCTTT. This gives the protein CSVVGQGISEAFF. Full variable domain (remainder filled in from reference TRBV29-1 and TRBJ1-1): SAVISQKPSRDICQRGTSLTIQCQVDSQVTMMFWYRQQPGQSLTLIATANQGSEATYESGFVIDKFPISRPNLTFSTLTVSNMSPEDSSIYLCSVVGQGISEAFFGQGTRLTVV.